A single sample is the source of the 5 T cell receptor beta chains below, sequenced in a study of CD8+CD57+ T cells in acquired aplastic anemia. The template for TCR beta VDJ and CDR3 sequence profiling was genomic DNA. TCRdb passed the reads through MiXCR, listing each CDR3 protein once. The table lists hundreds of thousands of distinct CDR3 sequences, around 32% of them singletons, with 0.82% in the top ten. The authors sequenced patients whose flow cytometry had shown CD8+CD57+ cell expansion. Sequencing used sorted CD4+, CD8+, or CD8+CD57+ T cells (not recorded which) from PBMCs. These receptors were obtained from a human donor with aplastic anemia.

V usage is TRBV10-3 and J usage is TRBJ2-7, with 7 positions matching TRBD1. Germline V gene lookup returns CDR1 ENHRY and CDR2 SYGVKD. The CDR3 contains 14 residues. J lost 1 base, V lost 4 bases, and 4 bases had no gene match. CDR3 protein: CAISGQGQSYEQYF. CDR3 in DNA: TGTGCCATCAGTGGACAGGGACAGTCCTACGAGCAGTACTTC.

This clonotype turned up a few times. Mismatch with germline at one junction end may stem from a read error. The CDR3 coding sequence is TGTGCCAGCAGTCCATCGACAGGCGGCCGGGGCTACACCTTC. Its translation: CASSPSTGGRGYTF. V and J are TRBV10-3 and TRBJ1-2; perhaps TRBD1 as D (6 bases). In germline, CDR1 is ENHRY, CDR2 SYGVKD. This CDR3 is 14 amino acids long.

J is TRBJ2-6 and V is TRBV11-1; a possible D gene is TRBD1 (6 bases). The length of the CDR3 is 16 residues. V shed 6 bases and J shed 1 base, with 13 bases lying between them. Germline V lookup: CDR1 SGHAT, CDR2 FQDESV (reference sequence). The CDR3 DNA reads TGTGCCAGCAGGATACAGGGATCATCTGGGGCCAACGTCCTGACTTTC. It specifies CASRIQGSSGANVLTF.

In this sample, this clonotype turned up many times. Here the CDR3 DNA reads TGCGCCAGCAGTGAAGGCTTGGGGACTAGCGGCACAGATACGCAGTATTTT. Translating it yields CASSEGLGTSGTDTQYF. The rearrangement uses TRBV10-1 and TRBJ2-3; 10 positions match TRBD2. V was pared by 3 bases and J by 1 base, with 7 bases of the junction left unmatched. The CDR3 consists of 17 residues. From germline, CDR1 is WNHNN and CDR2 SYGVQD (reference sequence).

This clonotype was seen a handful of times. V is TRBV12-5 and J is TRBJ2-1, with D unclear. The germline V and J ends were trimmed by 4 bases and 5 bases, with 9 bases remaining between them. Germline lookup yields CDR1 LGHNT and CDR2 FRNRAP. This CDR3 spans 13 amino acids. The CDR3 loop reads CASGSPTDNEQFF. CDR3 DNA sequence: TGTGCTAGTGGTTCCCCCACCGACAATGAGCAGTTCTTC.